Listed below are T cell receptor beta chains from one sample, sequenced in a study of identical twins. A single record per CDR3 protein comes from TCRdb applying MiXCR to the 5' RACE reads. Of 1.5 million to 2 million distinct CDR3 sequences listed, about 31% are singletons. Material: cord blood. Receptors originate from a newborn girl in good health. The CDR3 runs from the conserved cysteine through the conserved F or W. The order of the fields is J gene, V gene, CDR3 protein.

TRBJ2-7	TRBV5-1	CASSVAGYEQYF
TRBJ1-2	TRBV10-2	CASSESGQGLANYGYTF
TRBJ2-4	TRBV7-2	CASSLWVAAKAKNIQYF
TRBJ1-1	TRBV5-1	CASSLFSTGPEAFF
TRBJ2-7	TRBV6-6	CASSYRRDYEQYF
TRBJ1-1	TRBV20-1	CSARDPHDDRGGTEAFF
TRBJ2-3	TRBV29-1	CSVDGVASTDTQYF
TRBJ2-5	TRBV18	CASSSLKQETQYF
TRBJ1-2	TRBV20-1	CTRSAGYTF
TRBJ1-2	TRBV10-3	CAISEQGQDGYTF
TRBJ2-5	TRBV5-1	CASRGENGRDEQYF
.	TRBV20-1	CSARGGTATYEQYF
TRBJ1-2	TRBV7-9	CASSLLRTYGYTF
TRBJ1-1	TRBV13	CASRPQGEITEAFF
TRBJ1-4	TRBV18	CASSPPRDRERITNEKLFF
TRBJ1-1	TRBV18	CASSPPRVFQGSGNTEAFF
TRBJ1-5	TRBV25-1	CASSEDRTGHYTDNQPQHF
.	TRBV2	CASSWTSGFSYNEQYF
TRBJ2-1	TRBV10-3	CAISDITSGRAPNEQFF
TRBJ2-1	TRBV20-1	CSALGRVSYNEQFF
.	TRBV30	CAWSVRVQGEQYF